Sequencing of this T cell receptor (beta chain) was carried out in a study of beta chain features in type 1 diabetes. Study results and limitations: In every one of the four CD4+ subsets, TCRB CDR3s were moderately but significantly shorter in Type 1 diabetes patients. When cDNA is sequenced, cells with high TCR expression could be over-represented. Type 1 diabetes patients had VDJ junctions that carried fewer insertions and more deletions.

Germline assignment: CDR1 LGHNA and CDR2 YSLEER. The CDR3 runs to 17 residues. V shed 5 bases and J 2 bases; nucleotides not matched to a gene: 12. This clone was seen a few times. Antigen unknown. Sequencing targeted expressed TCRB transcripts, as all isolated RNA had been reverse transcribed. Data came from immunoSEQ multiplex PCR; TCRdb stores just in-frame clones and leaves some out. The sample lists hundreds of thousands of clones; roughly 13% were seen once. Specimen: naive CD4+ T cells from blood. The chain employs TRBV4-3 and TRBJ2-1, with 7 positions matching TRBD1. This clonotype was sampled from a man younger than 35 with type 1 diabetes. DNA for the CDR3: TGCGCCAGCAGCGAGGGGGCAGCGTGGGATGCCTACAATGAGCAGTTCTTC. Its protein is CASSEGAAWDAYNEQFF.